Sequencing of this T cell receptor beta chain was carried out in a study of CD8 T cells in Susac syndrome. RNA in amounts of about 0.5 to 1 ug was reverse transcribed with random hexamers. Multiplex immunoSEQ PCR targeted 54 Vbeta and 13 Jbeta TCR beta segments. MiXCR was run by TCRdb on the immunoSEQ multiplex PCR reads, yielding one entry per CDR3 protein. The sample lists roughly 200,000 distinct CDR3 sequences; roughly 95% were seen once. The germline V gene has CDR1 SGHNT and CDR2 YYREEE (reference sequence). Trimming at V came to 1 base and at J to 9 bases, leaving 4 bases not matched to a gene. The CDR3 loop spans 13 amino acids. TEMRA cells were FACS-enriched, while CD8+ and CD4+ T cells were negatively isolated. Whole-study findings and limits: Acknowledgment was made by the study that its TCR sequencing and HLA analysis involved a relatively small number of individuals.

In the case of this clonotype: The antigen remains undetermined.

The source material was CD4+ T cells from PBMCs. The V gene is TRBV5-4, the J gene TRBJ2-1; TRBD2 matches at 7 bases. The sequence was obtained from a human donor in good health. The CDR3 bases are TGTGCCAGCAGCTTGTTCTCGGGGGGTGAGCAGTTCTTC. Protein: CASSLFSGGEQFF. The variable domain in full, completed from reference TRBV5-4 and TRBJ2-1, reads ETGVTQSPTHLIKTRGQQVTLRCSSQSGHNTVSWYQQALGQGPQFIFQYYREEENGRGNFPPRFSGLQFPNYSSELNVNALELDDSALYLCASSLFSGGEQFFGPGTRLTVL.